What follows describes a single T cell receptor (beta chain). Its antigen is currently unknown. This record belongs to a study of persistence of HIV-infected CD4 T cells. In the study overall: A larger, less memory-rich fraction responded to anti-CD3/anti-CD28 beads than to antigen.

Cells were stimulated nonspecifically with anti-CD3/anti-CD28 magnetic beads. CD4+ T cells upregulating both CD40 ligand and CD69 were sorted as responding cells. This was the immunoSEQ version 4 assay in survey mode. Profiling relied on immunoSEQ multiplex PCR, and the TCRdb table lists in-frame clones only, not all of them. The data show about 51,000 clones, with about 90% seen just once and around 3.2% held by the top ten. This CDR3 is built from 16 residues. Germline V gene sequence: CDR1 LNHDA, CDR2 SQIVND (reference sequence). V was pared by 6 bases and J by 3 bases, with 10 bases of the junction left unmatched. Study findings and constraints: Degenerate expanded CDR3beta sequences were enriched among CMV- and Gag-responding cells.

This TCR derives from an adult woman with HIV who was CMV-seropositive. J is TRBJ1-3 and V is TRBV19; 8 bases agree with TRBD1. The sequenced sample was CD4+ T cells sorted from PBMCs after approximately 20-hour stimulation, obtained from a patient who received antiretroviral therapy. This chain's CDR3 is CASRAASGGFGNTIYF. The CDR3 DNA reads TGTGCCAGTAGGGCCGCCTCAGGGGGCTTTGGAAACACCATATATTTT.